This T cell receptor (beta chain) stems from a study of cytomegalovirus exposure and HLA in healthy donors. Study-level points and caveats: The analysis excluded some indistinguishable V segments, including TRBV6-2 and TRBV6-3. Presence/absence analyses assumed roughly uniform sequencing depth across donors, which may not hold. Analysis was performed later, and it showed HLA-associated TCR beta chains to be more clonally expanded than equally common others.

It was with 60 Vbeta and 13 Jbeta primers that the PCR ran. Sequenced by immunoSEQ multiplex PCR; TCRdb stores in-frame clones only, minus some. The profile shows about 54,000 clones, less than 85% of them singletons. Remarks on this clone: Its antigen is not identified.

The V gene lost 5 bases and the J gene lost 4 bases, with 17 bases spanning the gap. Germline CDR1 reads LNHDA; CDR2 reads SQIVND (reference sequence). The CDR3 consists of 15 residues. The chain employs TRBV19 and TRBJ1-1; D call uncertain. The sequence came from a woman younger than 30 in good health and CMV-seronegative. Sequenced input: PBMCs. CDR3 sequence reads: CASSHSKKDGTEAFF. CDR3 nucleotide sequence: TGTGCCAGTAGTCATAGCAAAAAGGATGGCACTGAAGCTTTCTTT.